Sequencing of this T cell receptor (beta chain) was carried out in a study of early T cells in non-severe SARS-CoV-2 infection. Background on the study: Sequencing of unsorted whole blood was done on bulk RNA, leaving chains unpaired.

Study findings and constraints: VDJdb matching favored anti-spike CD8 responses, missing private and CD4 specificities.

This clonotype was observed many times. Its antigen is undetermined. The TCR library protocol attached unique molecular identifiers to the individual cDNA molecules. In TCRdb, the 5' RACE reads were re-called with MiXCR into one record per CDR3 protein. Of tens of thousands of distinct CDR3 sequences listed, around 4.5% are singletons. Losses at the gene ends were 5 bases for V and 5 bases for J; bases not matched to a gene: 9. Germline V gives CDR1 DFQATT, CDR2 SNEGSKA (reference sequence). The CDR3 covers 14 residues. V gene TRBV20-1 combines with J gene TRBJ2-5; TRBD2 aligns across 9 bases. The sequence was collected from an adult who was a healthcare worker with PCR-confirmed SARS-CoV-2 infection or an uninfected control (not recorded which). The sequenced sample was whole blood. This chain's CDR3 is CSARGLATLETQYF. For the CDR3, the DNA is TGCAGTGCTCGTGGACTAGCGACTTTGGAGACCCAGTACTTC.